This T cell receptor beta chain was sequenced during a study of blood T cell repertoires in COVID-19. CDR3 length: 14 residues. Germline V gives CDR1 SGHRS, CDR2 YFSETQ. Trimming took 0 bases from V and 2 from J, leaving 9 bases between them. Study processing details: Reference gene primer amplification yielded estimated nucleated cell counts. The repertoire was sequenced with immunoSEQ multiplex PCR; TCRdb's copy has only in-frame clones and lacks some. The DNA gave D and trimming, while V, J and clone size come from that table. There are under 200,000 clones in the sample; over 80% occur only once, and under 15% lies in the top ten. Donors of Cohort 3 who recovered were those that had two negative PCRs, clearance, or symptom resolution. This clone was picked up a small number of times.

What was sequenced was PBMCs or T cells enriched from blood (not recorded which). The chain uses TRBV5-1 and TRBJ2-7, with D perhaps TRBD2 (6 bases). This clonotype was obtained from a woman aged 55-70 years who had recovered from COVID-19. The CDR3 coding sequence is TGCGCCAGCAGCTTGGCGGGACTGGCCTACGAGCAGTACTTC. This gives the protein CASSLAGLAYEQYF.